This is a list of T cell receptor beta chains from one sample in a study of blood T cell repertoires in COVID-19. Some clones are missing from TCRdb's copy, which holds only in-frame ones; the method was immunoSEQ multiplex PCR. Here the sample spans tens of thousands of clones, about 88% being singletons. Sequencing was performed on peripheral blood. These receptors were taken from a human donor in a cohort sampled during active COVID-19. The CDR3 runs from the conserved cysteine through the conserved F or W. D genes are given only for firm matches. Not every row has a clone size; where given, it reads once, few, many or a size class.

TGTGCCAGCAGCCTCACCCGACTAGCGTATGAGCAGTTCTTC	CASSLTRLAYEQFF	TRBJ2-1	TRBD2	.	TRBV3-1/TRBV3-2
TGTGCCAGCAGTTCCACAGGGAACACTGAAGCTTTCTTT	CASSSTGNTEAFF	TRBJ1-1	.	.	TRBV6-5
TGTGCCAGCAGCTTCGGGGGTGGCGGGAGTGCGGAGCAGTTCTTC	CASSFGGGGSAEQFF	TRBJ2-1	TRBD2	.	TRBV13
TGTGCCAGCAGTGCAGGGGTAACTAATGAAAAACTGTTTTTT	CASSAGVTNEKLFF	TRBJ1-4	.	.	TRBV9
TGTGCCAGCTCACCCCCGGCGGGGATCTATGGCTACACCTTC	CASSPPAGIYGYTF	TRBJ1-2	.	once	TRBV18
TGTGCCAGCAGTGAAGTGAAACTGCTCCCCCTCCACTTT	CASSEVKLLPLHF	TRBJ1-6	.	.	TRBV6-1
TGTGCCAGCAGCTTCAGACAGGGCTCAGATACGCAGTATTTT	CASSFRQGSDTQYF	TRBJ2-3	TRBD1	.	TRBV5-5
TGTGCCAGCAGCTTAGTGGGCACGGAGCAGTTCTTC	CASSLVGTEQFF	TRBJ2-1	.	.	TRBV7-9
TGTGCCAGACTCTTAGCGGAGGCGGGCGAGCAGTACTTC	CARLLAEAGEQYF	TRBJ2-7	.	.	TRBV27
TGTGCCAGTAGAACGGAGGGGTCACGAGGGACTAGGGGCTACACCTTC	CASRTEGSRGTRGYTF	TRBJ1-2	.	.	TRBV19
TGTGCCAGCAGCTTCACAGGGGGCGCCAAAAACATTCAGTACTTC	CASSFTGGAKNIQYF	TRBJ2-4	TRBD1	.	TRBV11-2
TGTGCCAGCAGCTTAGACAGCCTCAATGAAAAACTGTTTTTT	CASSLDSLNEKLFF	TRBJ1-4	.	.	TRBV7-8
TGTGCCAGCAGTGAAGCGACTAGCGGGATAGTCTACGAGCAGTACTTC	CASSEATSGIVYEQYF	TRBJ2-7	TRBD2	.	TRBV6-1
TGTGCCTGGAGTCCACTAGCGGGAGGGGAGACCCAGTACTTC	CAWSPLAGGETQYF	TRBJ2-5	TRBD2	.	TRBV30
TGCGCCAGCACAAGGCGTCAGGACACTGAAGCTTTCTTT	CASTRRQDTEAFF	TRBJ1-1	.	.	TRBV10-1
TGTGCCAGCAGTTTATCCGGGACTAGCGGGAGAGGTGAGCAGTTCTTC	CASSLSGTSGRGEQFF	TRBJ2-1	TRBD2	.	TRBV27
TGTGCCACCATCCCACAGGGGGGATTGATGAACACTGAAGCTTTCTTT	CATIPQGGLMNTEAFF	TRBJ1-1	TRBD1	once	TRBV24-1
TGTGCCAGTAAAGAAGACAGGGGGCTCCCCTACGAGCAGTACTTC	CASKEDRGLPYEQYF	TRBJ2-7	TRBD1	.	TRBV19
TGCGCCAGCAGGGGTAAAGGACAGGAGATACAAGAGACCCAGTACTTC	CASRGKGQEIQETQYF	TRBJ2-5	TRBD1	.	TRBV5-1
TGTGCCAGCAGTCCAGGAGGACAGGGGTTCCACGAGCAGTACTTC	CASSPGGQGFHEQYF	TRBJ2-7	TRBD1	.	TRBV25-1
TGTGCCAGCAGCTTGCTCCAGCCAGGGGGCCCGTATGAGCAGTTCTTC	CASSLLQPGGPYEQFF	TRBJ2-1	TRBD1	.	TRBV7-6
TGTGCCAGTAGTTCCCGGGCAGGGGCTATTACCGGGGAGCTGTTTTTT	CASSSRAGAITGELFF	TRBJ2-2	.	.	TRBV19
TGTGCCAGCAGTTATGGGACTAGTGCAGATACGCAGTATTTT	CASSYGTSADTQYF	TRBJ2-3	TRBD2	.	TRBV2
TGTGCCAGCAGTGACCTAGGGGCAGCGAACACTGAAGCTTTCTTT	CASSDLGAANTEAFF	TRBJ1-1	.	.	TRBV6-1
TGCGCCAGCAGCTTGGCCGGACAGGGGGCAAGCTCACCCCTCCACTTT	CASSLAGQGASSPLHF	TRBJ1-6	TRBD1	.	TRBV5-1
TGTGCCAGCAGCCACCGGGACAGGTACTTCGAGCAGTACTTC	CASSHRDRYFEQYF	TRBJ2-7	TRBD1	.	TRBV5-6
TGCGCCAGCAGCTACGGACAGGGGGCCGGCACCGGGGAGCTGTTTTTT	CASSYGQGAGTGELFF	TRBJ2-2	TRBD1	.	TRBV5-1
TGTGCCAGCTCACCACGAGGACAGGGAGCGGGGGAGCAGTTCTTC	CASSPRGQGAGEQFF	TRBJ2-1	.	.	TRBV18
TGTGCCAGCAGCTTGGTAGCGGCAAGCACAGATACGCAGTATTTT	CASSLVAASTDTQYF	TRBJ2-3	.	.	TRBV5-6
TGTGCCAGCAGTTTCCATAGGGGACAGGGATTAATCTCTTCGGACGAGCAGTACTTC	CASSFHRGQGLISSDEQYF	TRBJ2-7	TRBD1	.	TRBV6-2/TRBV6-3
TGTGCCATCAGCCTCCTGGGGAGTAGCACTGAAGCTTTCTTT	CAISLLGSSTEAFF	TRBJ1-1	.	.	TRBV10-3
TGTGCCAGCAGCTTAATGATGAGTAATGAAAAACTGTTTTTT	CASSLMMSNEKLFF	TRBJ1-4	.	.	TRBV7-2
TGTGCCAGCAGCGTGACGGGAGGGCGGACCGGGGAGCTGTTTTTT	CASSVTGGRTGELFF	TRBJ2-2	TRBD2	.	TRBV9
TGCGCCAGCAGCTTGGAGGTAGCGGGAGAGACCCAGTACTTC	CASSLEVAGETQYF	TRBJ2-5	TRBD2	.	TRBV5-1
TGTGCCAGCAGTCGACAAGGACAAGAAGAGACCCAGTACTTC	CASSRQGQEETQYF	TRBJ2-5	.	.	TRBV28
TGTGCCAGCAGCCGGCTCGCCGGGACTACGAGCTCCTACGAGCAGTACTTC	CASSRLAGTTSSYEQYF	TRBJ2-7	TRBD2	.	TRBV3-1/TRBV3-2
TGTGCCAGCTCATCTTGGAGTTCACCCCTCCACTTT	CASSSWSSPLHF	TRBJ1-6	.	.	TRBV18
TGTGCCAGCAGGGCGGACAGGAGCTTAAATCAGCCCCAGCATTTT	CASRADRSLNQPQHF	TRBJ1-5	TRBD1	.	TRBV7-2
TGTGCCAGCAGTTTAGGACCCGGGACTAGCGGGACTATATACAATGAGCAGTTCTTC	CASSLGPGTSGTIYNEQFF	TRBJ2-1	TRBD2	.	TRBV27
TGTGCCAGCAGCTTTGGACAGGGTGGTGAAAAACTGTTTTTT	CASSFGQGGEKLFF	TRBJ1-4	TRBD1	.	TRBV11-1
TGTGCCAGCAGTTGGAGGACAGCCAGGGAGACCCAGTACTTC	CASSWRTARETQYF	TRBJ2-5	.	.	TRBV6-5
TGTGCCAGCAGTGTACGCCCGGGGAGCTACAATGAGCAGTTCTTC	CASSVRPGSYNEQFF	TRBJ2-1	.	.	TRBV2